The rows below give T cell receptor beta chains drawn from one sample of a study of OX40 agonist ivuxolimab in advanced cancers. Sequencing was performed with immunoSEQ multiplex PCR; in TCRdb, only in-frame clones are kept and a portion is missing. The sample holds about 48,000 clones, about 79% seen once. This specimen was CD4+ or CD8+ T cells sorted from blood, taken in a trial of the OX40 agonist ivuxolimab. The receptors were sampled from an adult with an advanced solid tumor such as melanoma, head and neck, liver or kidney cancer. The CDR3 runs from the conserved cysteine through the conserved F or W. D genes are given only for firm matches. Not all rows give a size; the values are once, few, many and, for expanded clones, a class.

V	D	length	J	size	CDR3	DNA
TRBV10-3	TRBD2	13	TRBJ2-5	NA	CAITPGLKETQYF	TGTGCCATCACCCCGGGACTAAAGGAGACCCAGTACTTC
TRBV6-5	NA	12	TRBJ2-5	NA	CASSGSQGAQYF	TGTGCCAGCAGTGGCTCACAGGGTGCCCAGTACTTC
TRBV7-2	TRBD2	14	TRBJ2-5	NA	CASSSGLAPETQYF	TGTGCCAGCAGCTCGGGACTAGCTCCAGAGACCCAGTACTTC
TRBV27	NA	14	TRBJ2-3	few	CASRAGLSTDTQYF	TGTGCCAGCAGAGCAGGGCTTAGCACAGATACGCAGTATTTT
TRBV6-6	NA	14	TRBJ1-5	NA	CASSYVSSPQPQHF	TGTGCCAGCAGTTACGTGAGCTCTCCTCAGCCCCAGCATTTT
TRBV5-1	TRBD1	15	TRBJ2-2	NA	CASQPGTGRTGELFF	TGCGCCAGCCAGCCCGGGACAGGGAGGACCGGGGAGCTGTTTTTT
TRBV2	NA	13	TRBJ1-3	NA	CASGAASGNTIYF	TGTGCCAGCGGGGCCGCCTCTGGAAACACCATATATTTT
TRBV19	NA	15	TRBJ2-3	NA	CASSIAGAGADTQYF	TGTGCCAGTAGTATAGCGGGGGCCGGAGCAGATACGCAGTATTTT
TRBV5-1	TRBD1	15	TRBJ2-1	once	CASSPDRALYNEQFF	TGCGCCAGCAGCCCGGACAGGGCTCTTTACAATGAGCAGTTCTTC
TRBV19	NA	14	TRBJ1-5	few	CASSSQGRDQPQHF	TGTGCCAGTAGTTCACAGGGTAGGGATCAGCCCCAGCATTTT
TRBV19	TRBD1	15	TRBJ1-5	once	CASSINRGRNQPQHF	TGTGCCAGTAGTATCAACAGGGGCAGGAATCAGCCCCAGCATTTT
TRBV19	TRBD1	15	TRBJ2-1	NA	CASSIGQGSYNEQFF	TGTGCCAGTAGTATAGGACAGGGCTCCTACAATGAGCAGTTCTTC
TRBV9	TRBD1	15	TRBJ2-5	NA	CASSVAGGAMETQYF	TGTGCCAGCAGCGTAGCAGGGGGCGCAATGGAGACCCAGTACTTC
TRBV18	NA	15	TRBJ2-3	NA	CASSPPGASTDTQYF	TGTGCCAGCTCACCGCCCGGGGCATCAACAGATACGCAGTATTTT
TRBV10-2	TRBD2	19	TRBJ2-1	NA	CASTFSGLAGSEGRSEQFF	TGCGCCAGCACCTTTTCGGGACTAGCGGGGAGTGAGGGTCGGAGTGAGCAGTTCTTC
TRBV5-1	NA	14	TRBJ1-1	NA	CASSLSGGRVEAFF	TGCGCCAGCAGCTTGTCGGGGGGAAGGGTTGAAGCTTTCTTT
TRBV4-1	NA	16	TRBJ1-4	NA	CASSHPGVQAREKLFF	TGCGCCAGCAGCCACCCAGGGGTACAGGCCCGAGAAAAACTGTTTTTT
TRBV11-2	NA	16	TRBJ2-3	once	CASTRLLRISTDTQYF	TGTGCCAGCACCCGTCTGTTGCGAATTAGCACAGATACGCAGTATTTT
TRBV6-5	NA	14	TRBJ1-2	few	CASRVQQGNYGYTF	TGTGCCAGCAGAGTACAACAGGGAAACTATGGCTACACCTTC
TRBV19	TRBD2	16	TRBJ2-1	NA	CASSPGVAGGLGEQFF	TGTGCCAGTAGCCCCGGGGTAGCGGGGGGGCTAGGTGAGCAGTTCTTC
TRBV6-5	TRBD1	14	TRBJ1-1	NA	CASGRNRGNTEAFF	TGTGCCAGCGGTAGGAACAGGGGGAACACTGAAGCTTTCTTT
TRBV30	TRBD1	15	TRBJ2-5	NA	CAWSSGTGLQETQYF	TGTGCCTGGAGCTCCGGGACAGGGCTTCAAGAGACCCAGTACTTC
TRBV7-9	NA	15	TRBJ2-2	NA	CASSLGGANTGELFF	TGTGCCAGCAGCTTAGGGGGAGCGAACACCGGGGAGCTGTTTTTT
TRBV7-2	NA	11	TRBJ1-1	few	CASSPRTRAFF	TGTGCCAGCAGCCCGAGGACAAGAGCTTTCTTT
TRBV19	TRBD1	15	TRBJ1-5	NA	CASSAEQGAGQPQHF	TGTGCCAGTAGTGCCGAACAGGGGGCAGGTCAGCCCCAGCATTTT
TRBV2	NA	15	TRBJ1-2	once	CASSEVAGPKGGYTF	TGTGCCAGCAGTGAAGTTGCGGGTCCTAAGGGTGGCTACACCTTC
TRBV7-9	NA	13	TRBJ2-5	few	CASSSKGPETQYF	TGTGCCAGCAGCTCTAAGGGTCCGGAGACCCAGTACTTC
TRBV18	NA	16	TRBJ2-7	NA	CASSLYSRDTSYEQYF	TGTGCCAGCTCACTTTATTCCCGGGACACCTCCTACGAGCAGTACTTC
TRBV7-6	NA	13	TRBJ2-7	NA	CASSPGLPGEQYF	TGTGCCAGCAGCCCGGGACTCCCGGGGGAGCAGTACTTC
TRBV5-4	NA	16	TRBJ2-5	NA	CASSLGGPSPGETQYF	TGTGCCAGCAGCTTGGGGGGCCCCTCTCCCGGGGAGACCCAGTACTTC
TRBV14	TRBD1	15	TRBJ1-2	NA	CASSPHRTGYYGYTF	TGTGCCAGCAGCCCCCATAGGACAGGGTACTATGGCTACACCTTC
TRBV20-1	NA	11	TRBJ2-7	NA	CSASQVYEQYF	TGCAGTGCTTCACAGGTCTACGAGCAGTACTTC
TRBV27	TRBD1	15	TRBJ1-1	NA	CASSRQTGTNTEAFF	TGTGCCAGCAGTCGCCAGACAGGGACAAACACTGAAGCTTTCTTT
TRBV6-1	TRBD1	13	TRBJ1-2	NA	CASSAGQALGYTF	TGTGCCAGCAGCGCTGGACAGGCGCTCGGCTACACCTTC
TRBV10-2	TRBD1	15	TRBJ1-6	NA	CASSDHGQGNSPLHF	TGCGCCAGCAGTGACCATGGACAGGGGAATTCACCCCTCCACTTT
TRBV5-1	TRBD2	15	TRBJ2-1	NA	CASSLAGDLYNEQFF	TGCGCCAGCAGCTTAGCGGGGGATCTCTACAATGAGCAGTTCTTC
TRBV5-1	NA	15	TRBJ1-1	NA	CASSLRGSGTTEAFF	TGCGCCAGCAGCTTGAGGGGCTCGGGGACCACTGAAGCTTTCTTT
TRBV19	NA	14	TRBJ1-3	NA	CASSSGISGNTIYF	TGTGCCAGTAGTAGTGGAATCTCTGGAAACACCATATATTTT
TRBV6-4	NA	16	TRBJ2-2	NA	CASSVQGGQNTGELFF	TGTGCCAGCAGTGTCCAGGGGGGCCAGAACACCGGGGAGCTGTTTTTT
TRBV5-1	NA	15	TRBJ1-4	NA	CASSSTGAYNEKLFF	TGCGCCAGCAGCTCTACAGGAGCTTATAATGAAAAACTGTTTTTT
TRBV5-6	NA	14	TRBJ1-1	NA	CASSRGVFDTEAFF	TGTGCCAGCAGCAGAGGGGTTTTTGACACTGAAGCTTTCTTT
TRBV7-2	NA	15	TRBJ1-5	NA	CASSPGGGSNQPQHF	TGTGCCAGCAGCCCCGGTGGGGGTAGCAATCAGCCCCAGCATTTT
TRBV10-3	NA	12	TRBJ2-5	NA	CAISGQQETQYF	TGTGCCATCAGTGGACAGCAAGAGACCCAGTACTTC
TRBV4-1	TRBD1	17	TRBJ1-5	NA	CASSQGGQGNSNQPQHF	TGCGCCAGCAGCCAAGGGGGACAGGGGAATAGCAATCAGCCCCAGCATTTT
TRBV6-5	NA	15	TRBJ1-5	NA	CASRRTLGSNQPQHF	TGTGCCAGCAGAAGGACCCTGGGTAGCAATCAGCCCCAGCATTTT